The sequence of this T cell receptor (beta chain) was determined in a study of blood T cells in healthy people across ages. Alongside a J-beta primer mix, a sample-barcoded 5' primer served in a second PCR lasting 7 to 11 cycles. TCRdb fed the 5' RACE reads into MiXCR, producing one record per CDR3 protein. Here the sample spans some 1,800,000 distinct CDR3 sequences, about 39% being singletons. Germline V gene lookup returns CDR1 MNHNS and CDR2 SASEGT. The CDR3 is 12 amino acids. Deletions cut 5 bases from V and 5 bases from J, with 9 bases between. Sequenced sample: blood. The chain joins TRBV6-1 to TRBJ1-1; no firm D call. The clonotype comes from a human donor in good health. The CDR3 is CASSPYWTEAFF. The DNA for the CDR3 is TGTGCCAGCAGTCCTTATTGGACTGAAGCTTTCTTT.